Detailed here is one T cell receptor beta chain. What it binds is not known. This sample is part of a study of T cells in tuberculosis. Overall study results and limits: Smaller alpha distances in active tuberculosis partly reflected shorter CDR3-alpha lengths.

After removal of 6 bases from V and 3 bases from J, the junction contained 14 bases not matched to a gene. The CDR3 runs to 17 residues. The germline V gene has CDR1 LGHNT and CDR2 FRNRAP. TCRdb's copy holds only in-frame clones and misses some; the assay was immunoSEQ multiplex PCR. The repertoire consists of some 34,000 clones, with 80% to 95% occurring once and the leading ten covering approximately 7.6%. Material for sequencing was PBMCs. The clonotype originates from a donor between 5 and 29 years old with latent tuberculosis or without tuberculosis infection. Some clones in this sample may be carry-over from other donors' samples. The chain links TRBV12-5 to TRBJ1-3; 7 bases match TRBD1. The CDR3 DNA is TGTGCTAGTGGATCCAAAGGGGGCCCAAGTTTTGGAAACACCATATATTTT. This encodes CASGSKGGPSFGNTIYF.